This entry describes one T cell receptor (beta chain). The data are from a study of control samples from healthy donors and cancer patients. The V gene end was trimmed by 1 base and the J gene end by 9 bases; junction bases not matched to a gene: 8. The CDR3 length is 15 residues. Germline values: CDR1 LGHDT, CDR2 YNNKEL (reference sequence). Only in-frame clones appear in the TCRdb table, and some are missing; sequencing was by immunoSEQ multiplex PCR. The sample contains about 130,000 clones, approximately 92% of which appear only once. The chain uses TRBV3-1 (or the pseudogene TRBV3-2) and TRBJ2-1; 8 nucleotides align to TRBD1. Specimen: blood. The sequence was collected from a man between 18 and 35 years old in good health. The CDR3: CASSQVGQGASEQFF. As DNA, the CDR3 is TGTGCCAGCAGCCAAGTAGGGCAGGGGGCGAGTGAGCAGTTCTTC.